This entry lists 23 T cell receptor beta chains sequenced from one sample in a study of T cell repertoires in cytomegalovirus infection. Via MiXCR, TCRdb re-called the reads, giving one row per CDR3 protein. The sample has around 310,000 distinct CDR3 sequences; 25% to 35% are singletons. Which antigens these TCRs recognize remains unknown. Here the sequenced sample was cultured PBMCs, taken from culture after CMV antigen stimulation. The receptors stem from a human donor in good health (CMV status not recorded). Some clones in this sample may be carry-over from other donors' samples.

The chain couples TRBV27 to TRBJ2-2; 8 bases map to TRBD1. Germline V gene lookup returns CDR1 MNHEY and CDR2 SMNVEV (reference sequence). Trimming took 6 bases from V and 1 from J; bases not matched to a gene: 4. The CDR3 spans 15 residues. For the CDR3, the DNA is TGTGCCAGCAGAGAGGACAGGGTGAACACCGGGGAGCTGTTTTTT. Encoded protein: CASREDRVNTGELFF.

This chain uses TRBV7-8 with TRBJ2-1, with 9 bases lining up with TRBD2. CDR3 size: 14 residues. CDR1 and CDR2 from the germline V gene are SGHVS and FQNEAQ. The V and J ends lost 4 bases and 5 bases, in that order; junction bases with no gene match: 3. CDR3 in amino acids: CASSSSGVNNEQFF. CDR3 nucleotide sequence: TGTGCCAGCAGCTCTAGCGGGGTAAACAATGAGCAGTTCTTC.

This sequence joins TRBV27 and TRBJ2-2; the match to TRBD2 covers 12 bases. The CDR3 extends over 16 amino acids. The germline gives CDR1 MNHEY, CDR2 SMNVEV (reference sequence). Trimming took 4 bases from V and 7 from J; bases not matched to a gene: 7. The CDR3 loop is CASSSWTSGKNGELFF. CDR3 DNA sequence: TGTGCCAGCAGTTCCTGGACTAGCGGGAAAAACGGGGAGCTGTTTTTT.

On this clonotype itself: At one end, the junction sequence differs from germline, possibly due to a read error. This chain joins TRBV20-1 and TRBJ2-5; TRBD1 might be the D (6 bases). The germline V gene encodes CDR1 DFQATT and CDR2 SNEGSKA (reference sequence). The CDR3 covers 12 residues. The CDR3 region is CSARKTTGVYGF. The CDR3 DNA follows: TGCAGTGCCCGAAAGACGACAGGAGTTTATGGCTTC.

The chain employs TRBV27 and TRBJ2-3; TRBD1 matches at 7 bases. Germline lookup yields CDR1 MNHEY and CDR2 SMNVEV (reference sequence). The junction had 9 bases not matched to a gene; V was cut back by 3 bases and J by 0 bases. There are 17 residues in the CDR3. CDR3 nucleotides: TGTGCCAGCAGTTTCTATCGCCCGGGACAGAGCACAGATACGCAGTATTTT. Translated, it gives CASSFYRPGQSTDTQYF.

The V and J genes are TRBV10-3 and TRBJ2-3; D unclear. The CDR3 length is 14 residues. The V end was cut by 4 bases, the J end by 2 bases, with 10 bases between. Germline CDR1 and CDR2: ENHRY and SYGVKD. DNA for the CDR3: TGTGCCATCAGTGGCCTGACAAACACAGATACGCAGTATTTT. Translation: CAISGLTNTDTQYF.

The table lists this clonotype with a few counts. The J gene is TRBJ2-2, the V gene TRBV18, with a tentative D call TRBD1 (6 bases). Trimming took off 3 bases at V and 1 base at J, with 9 bases between the two ends. The CDR3 sequence is 15 residues long. Germline V gene sequence: CDR1 KGHSH, CDR2 LQKENI. CDR3 amino acids: CASSPETGNTGELFF. The CDR3 DNA sequence: TGTGCCAGCTCACCGGAGACAGGGAACACCGGGGAGCTGTTTTTT.

The chain links TRBV6-6 to TRBJ1-4, with D possibly being TRBD1 (5 bases). This CDR3 spans 12 amino acids. The V gene lost 9 bases and the J gene lost 10 bases, with 15 bases spanning the gap. From germline, CDR1 is MNHNY and CDR2 SVGAGI (reference sequence). The CDR3, as DNA: TGTGCCAGTAGCAGGGTAGGAGGAAAACTGTTTTTT. This gives the protein CASSRVGGKLFF.

The CDR3 loop reads CASSLSEGRYGYTF. For the CDR3, the DNA is TGTGCCAGCAGCTTATCAGAGGGGCGCTATGGCTACACCTTC. The chain employs TRBV7-9 and TRBJ1-2, with a tentative D call TRBD1 (5 bases). The CDR3 contains 14 residues. CDR1 and CDR2 (germline): SEHNR, FQNEAQ (reference sequence). Between the trimmed V and J ends, which lost 2 bases and 4 bases, there was a span of 11 bases.

This clonotype occurred a few times. The chain joins TRBV6-1 to TRBJ2-6, with 11 bases matching TRBD2. Trimming at V came to 5 bases and at J to 2 bases, leaving 8 bases not matched to a gene. The germline gives CDR1 MNHNS, CDR2 SASEGT. This CDR3 comprises 18 residues. This chain's CDR3 is CASSPITSGSAGANVLTF. The CDR3 nucleotides read TGTGCCAGCAGTCCTATCACTAGCGGGAGCGCTGGGGCCAACGTCCTGACTTTC.

This chain connects TRBV28 to TRBJ1-4, with D unclear. This CDR3 is built from 15 residues. The germline V and J ends were trimmed by 1 base and 0 bases, with 6 bases remaining between them. Germline-derived CDR1 and CDR2 are MDHEN and SYDVKM. CDR3 in amino acids: CASSLFGATNEKLFF. The CDR3 DNA sequence: TGTGCCAGCAGTTTATTCGGCGCAACTAATGAAAAACTGTTTTTT.

This clonotype was detected many times. The rearrangement uses TRBV6-1 and TRBJ1-5, with a weak D call TRBD1 (5 bases). CDR3 size: 15 residues. Deletions cut 6 bases from V and 6 bases from J, with 18 bases between. The germline gives CDR1 MNHNS, CDR2 SASEGT. CDR3 loop: CASRSSGERGQPQHF. The CDR3 DNA follows: TGTGCCAGCAGATCCTCGGGAGAGAGGGGTCAGCCCCAGCATTTT.

This clonotype was found a few times. This rearrangement joins TRBV12-3 or TRBV12-4 to TRBJ1-2; 9 positions match TRBD1. The junction had 9 bases not matched to a gene; V was cut back by 4 bases and J by 0 bases. This CDR3 comprises 17 residues. The CDR3: CASSSPGTGPTNYGYTF. CDR3 sequence (DNA): TGTGCCAGCAGTTCACCCGGGACAGGGCCAACTAACTATGGCTACACCTTC.

The sample holds many counts of this clonotype. This sequence joins TRBV7-9 and TRBJ1-1; D ambiguous. The CDR3 runs 11 residues. V lost 1 base to trimming and J lost 4 bases, with 1 base between them. Germline values: CDR1 SEHNR, CDR2 FQNEAQ (reference sequence). Here the CDR3 DNA reads TGTGCCAGCAGCTTAGTCACTGAAGCTTTCTTT. Translated, it gives CASSLVTEAFF.

The CDR3 protein is CASSFRDSYMDPQHF. CDR3 nucleotides: TGTGCCAGTAGTTTTCGGGACAGTTATATGGATCCCCAGCATTTT. The genes are TRBV19 and TRBJ1-5, with 7 bases that match TRBD1. The CDR3 runs 15 residues. Germline loops: CDR1 LNHDA, CDR2 SQIVND (reference sequence). The junction had 14 bases not matched to a gene; V was cut back by 5 bases and J by 10 bases.

The CDR3 here is CAQFRRQLKNYGYTF. In DNA, the CDR3 is TGTGCCCAATTCCGTCGACAGCTCAAGAATTATGGCTACACCTTC. This chain uses TRBV30 with TRBJ1-2; tentative D call: TRBD1 (5 bases). This CDR3 region has 15 residues. Trimming pared 8 bases from V and 5 bases from J, leaving 24 bases between. Looked up from germline, CDR1 is GTSNPN and CDR2 is SVGIG (reference sequence).

This chain joins TRBV7-3 and TRBJ1-4; 7 bases agree with TRBD1. This CDR3 contains 15 residues. The V segment lost 4 bases and the J segment 7 bases; nucleotides outside the gene matches: 9. CDR1 is SGHTA, CDR2 FQGTGA, per germline. CDR3 in DNA: TGTGCCAGCAGCTCCACAGGGGTGGAGGGTGAAAAACTGTTTTTT. Its protein is CASSSTGVEGEKLFF.

This chain connects TRBV6-2 or TRBV6-3 to TRBJ2-7, with TRBD1 identical over 9 bases. V gave up 8 bases and J gave up 1 base; unmatched junction bases: 9. Germline V CDR1 and CDR2: MNHEY, SVGEGT. This CDR3 has 15 amino acids. This chain's CDR3 is CASCPGTGPSYEQYF. The CDR3 coding sequence is TGTGCCAGCTGTCCCGGGACAGGGCCATCCTACGAGCAGTACTTC.

The chain couples TRBV5-1 to TRBJ2-3, with TRBD2 identical over 7 bases. Trimming took 1 base from V and 2 from J; bases not matched to a gene: 7. The CDR3 length is 16 residues. Germline V gene sequence: CDR1 SGHRS, CDR2 YFSETQ. The CDR3 protein is CASSLHRDYPTDTQYF. CDR3 nucleotides: TGCGCCAGCAGCTTGCACCGGGACTACCCCACAGATACGCAGTATTTT.

The V and J genes are TRBV7-6 and TRBJ1-2, with a tentative D call TRBD1 (5 bases). V lost 6 bases and J lost 6, with 14 bases in between. The CDR3 contains 13 residues. The V gene's germline CDR1 is SGHVS and CDR2 FNYEAQ. The CDR3 region is CASSPAGRHGYTF. CDR3 in DNA: TGTGCCAGCAGTCCGGCAGGGAGACATGGCTACACCTTC.

The chain uses TRBV10-3 and TRBJ1-1; TRBD1 aligns across 8 bases. The CDR3 is made up of 15 amino acids. Per germline, CDR1 ENHRY and CDR2 SYGVKD. V gave up 2 bases and J gave up 0 bases; unmatched junction bases: 2. In DNA form, the CDR3 reads TGTGCCATCAGTGAGCGGGACAGGTTGAACACTGAAGCTTTCTTT. It codes for CAISERDRLNTEAFF.

This clonotype showed up many times. V gene TRBV11-2 combines with J gene TRBJ1-1, with 9 nucleotides matching TRBD1. Germline-derived CDR1 and CDR2 are SGHAT and FQNNGV. Germline trimming cut 4 bases from V and 0 bases from J; bases unmatched to any gene: 12. CDR3 length: 18 residues. The CDR3 nucleotides are TGTGCCAGCAGCTCCCATACAGGGGGCTCGGGGGTGAACACTGAAGCTTTCTTT. Translating it yields CASSSHTGGSGVNTEAFF.

This chain connects TRBV19 to TRBJ1-5; possible D gene TRBD1, 5 bases. CDR1 LNHDA and CDR2 SQIVND come from the germline V gene (reference sequence). V was shortened by 3 bases and J by 2 bases, with 14 bases between the two germline ends. This CDR3 has 16 residues. CDR3 DNA: TGTGCCAGTAGTATTGGGTGGGGCAGGGGCAATCAGCCCCAGCATTTT. This gives the protein CASSIGWGRGNQPQHF. Full variable domain (outside the CDR3, taken from reference TRBV19 and TRBJ1-5): DGGITQSPKYLFRKEGQNVTLSCEQNLNHDAMYWYRQDPGQGLRLIYYSQIVNDFQKGDIAEGYSVSREKKESFPLTVTSAQKNPTAFYLCASSIGWGRGNQPQHFGDGTRLSIL.